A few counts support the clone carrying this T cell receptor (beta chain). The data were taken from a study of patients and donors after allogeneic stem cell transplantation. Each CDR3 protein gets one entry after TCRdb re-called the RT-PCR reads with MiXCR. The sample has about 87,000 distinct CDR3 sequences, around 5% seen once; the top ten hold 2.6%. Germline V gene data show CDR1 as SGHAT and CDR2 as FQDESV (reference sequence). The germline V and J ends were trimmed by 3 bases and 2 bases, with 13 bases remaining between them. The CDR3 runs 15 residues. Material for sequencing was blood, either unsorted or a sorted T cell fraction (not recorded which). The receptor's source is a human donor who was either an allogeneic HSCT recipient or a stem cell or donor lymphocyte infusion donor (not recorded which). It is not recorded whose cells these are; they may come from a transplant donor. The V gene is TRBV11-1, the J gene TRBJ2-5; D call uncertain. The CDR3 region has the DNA TGTGCCAGCAGCTTGGGCCGTTCATCGCAAGAGACCCAGTACTTC. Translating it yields CASSLGRSSQETQYF.